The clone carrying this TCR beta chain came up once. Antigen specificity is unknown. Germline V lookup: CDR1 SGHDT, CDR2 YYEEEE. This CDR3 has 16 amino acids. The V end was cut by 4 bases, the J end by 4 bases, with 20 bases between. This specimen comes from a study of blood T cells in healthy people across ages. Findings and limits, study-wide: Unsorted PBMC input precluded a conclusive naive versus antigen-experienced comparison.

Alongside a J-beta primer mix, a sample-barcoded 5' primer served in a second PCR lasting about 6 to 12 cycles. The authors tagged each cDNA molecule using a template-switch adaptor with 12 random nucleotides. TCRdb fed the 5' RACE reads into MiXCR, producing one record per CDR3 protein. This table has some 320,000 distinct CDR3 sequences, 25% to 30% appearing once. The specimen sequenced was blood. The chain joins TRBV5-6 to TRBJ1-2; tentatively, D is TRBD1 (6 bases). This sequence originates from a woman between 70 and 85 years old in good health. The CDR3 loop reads CASSGLRDTIIYGYTF. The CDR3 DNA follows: TGTGCCAGCAGCGGGCTCCGGGACACCATTATCTATGGCTACACCTTC.